This section outlines one T cell receptor beta chain sequence together with its context. Its matching antigen is unknown. The data belong to a study of OX40 agonist ivuxolimab in advanced cancers. Study information: Dose-escalation subjects each had hepatocellular carcinoma, melanoma, renal cell or head and neck cancer. Patients were 82.7% male with ages roughly 23 to 79, mean 60.

Study-level points and caveats: Clonal expansion was seen in CD4+ and CD8+ blood T cells by week 6 at 0.1 to 3.0 mg/kg.

CDR1 is SGHKS, CDR2 YYEKEE, per germline (reference sequence). The V segment lost 0 bases and the J segment 4 bases; nucleotides outside the gene matches: 5. The CDR3 has 15 residues. Only in-frame clones appear in the TCRdb table, and some are missing; sequencing was by immunoSEQ multiplex PCR. Of approximately 74,000 clones listed, around 91% are singletons. This clonotype originated in an adult with an advanced solid tumor such as melanoma, head and neck, liver or kidney cancer. V is TRBV5-5 and J is TRBJ1-2; 8 bases line up with TRBD1. This specimen consisted of CD4+ or CD8+ T cells sorted from blood, obtained in a trial of the OX40 agonist ivuxolimab. CDR3 loop: CASSLEQGAGYGYTF. The CDR3 DNA reads as TGTGCCAGCAGCTTGGAGCAGGGGGCAGGCTATGGCTACACCTTC.